Listed below are T cell receptor beta chains from one sample, sequenced in a study of T cells in Graves' hyperthyroidism and ophthalmopathy. In TCRdb, the multiplex PCR reads were re-called with MiXCR into one record per CDR3 protein. Of hundreds of thousands of distinct CDR3 sequences in the sample, roughly a sixth are singletons; the top ten hold around 3.5%. The specimen was blood. These receptors were collected from a woman aged 40 to 55 with Graves' ophthalmopathy. The CDR3 runs from the conserved cysteine through the conserved F or W. Fields, in order: clone size, V gene, D gene, J gene, CDR3 DNA, CDR3 protein. The D gene is left open where the match is weak. The size of a clone is reported for some rows only, either as once, few or many, or as a class for expanded clones.

clone_size: -
v_call: TRBV9
d_call: -
j_call: TRBJ1-1
cdr3_nt: TGTGCCAGCAGCGCCACATATAACACTGAAGCTTTCTTT
cdr3_aa: CASSATYNTEAFF

clone_size: many
v_call: TRBV20-1
d_call: TRBD1
j_call: TRBJ2-1
cdr3_nt: TGCAGTGCTAGGGGCTTGGGACAGGAATCCTACAATGAGCAGTTCTTC
cdr3_aa: CSARGLGQESYNEQFF

clone_size: few
v_call: TRBV4-1
d_call: TRBD2
j_call: TRBJ2-7
cdr3_nt: TGCGCAGAGCGGGAGACGGGCTACGAGCAGTACTTC
cdr3_aa: CAERETGYEQYF

clone_size: -
v_call: TRBV3-1
d_call: -
j_call: TRBJ1-1
cdr3_nt: TGTGCCAGCAGCCAAAGTCGGGATCGGGCTTTCTTT
cdr3_aa: CASSQSRDRAFF

clone_size: -
v_call: TRBV7-9
d_call: -
j_call: TRBJ2-7
cdr3_nt: TGTGCCAGCAGTCTACCCACAGAGCCCTACGAGCAGTACTTC
cdr3_aa: CASSLPTEPYEQYF

clone_size: many
v_call: TRBV11-2
d_call: -
j_call: TRBJ1-1
cdr3_nt: TGTGCCAGCAGCTTAGACGGCAGGGGTTTTTCGGAAGCTTTCTTT
cdr3_aa: CASSLDGRGFSEAFF

clone_size: many
v_call: TRBV6-1
d_call: -
j_call: TRBJ2-3
cdr3_nt: TGTGCCAGCACCTTGGGGCGGGGAGCCACAGATACGCAGTATTTT
cdr3_aa: CASTLGRGATDTQYF

clone_size: many
v_call: TRBV12-3/TRBV12-4
d_call: -
j_call: TRBJ2-7
cdr3_nt: TGTGCCAGCAGCGATACTAACTCCTACGAGCAGTACTTC
cdr3_aa: CASSDTNSYEQYF

clone_size: many
v_call: TRBV11-1
d_call: -
j_call: TRBJ2-7
cdr3_nt: TGTGCCAGCAGCTCCACGGTTGCCCGCGAGCAGTACTTC
cdr3_aa: CASSSTVAREQYF

clone_size: -
v_call: TRBV12-3/TRBV12-4
d_call: TRBD1
j_call: TRBJ2-7
cdr3_nt: TGTGCCAGCAGTGCGACAGGGATCCCTTACGAGCAGTACTTC
cdr3_aa: CASSATGIPYEQYF

clone_size: few
v_call: TRBV6-2/TRBV6-3
d_call: -
j_call: TRBJ1-5
cdr3_nt: TGTGCCAGCAACGGAGGGCCAACAGGAAAGGGCAATCAGCCCCAGCATTTT
cdr3_aa: CASNGGPTGKGNQPQHF

clone_size: many
v_call: TRBV3-1
d_call: TRBD2
j_call: TRBJ2-3
cdr3_nt: TGTGCCAGCAGCCAAGCCGGGAGGGGAGATACGCAGTATTTT
cdr3_aa: CASSQAGRGDTQYF

clone_size: -
v_call: TRBV7-9
d_call: -
j_call: TRBJ2-7
cdr3_nt: TGTGCCAGCAGCTTAGTTTCAGGGCTATCCTACGAGCAGTACTTC
cdr3_aa: CASSLVSGLSYEQYF

clone_size: many
v_call: TRBV7-3
d_call: -
j_call: TRBJ2-7
cdr3_nt: TGTGCCAGCAGCTTAGATTCGGACGAGCAGTACTTC
cdr3_aa: CASSLDSDEQYF

clone_size: -
v_call: TRBV28
d_call: TRBD1
j_call: TRBJ2-5
cdr3_nt: TGTGCCAGCAGCAACGGACAGGTACAAGAGACCCAGTACTTC
cdr3_aa: CASSNGQVQETQYF

clone_size: -
v_call: TRBV3-1
d_call: -
j_call: TRBJ1-2
cdr3_nt: TGTGCCAGCACCAGGATGGGAACTTATGGCTACACCTTC
cdr3_aa: CASTRMGTYGYTF

clone_size: few
v_call: TRBV6-1
d_call: TRBD2
j_call: TRBJ2-5
cdr3_nt: TGTGCCAGCAGTGAAACTAGCGGGAGGGCCGGGGAGACCCAGTACTTC
cdr3_aa: CASSETSGRAGETQYF

clone_size: -
v_call: TRBV28
d_call: -
j_call: TRBJ2-2
cdr3_nt: TGTGCCAGCCACGTCGGCAGTGCGAACACCGGGGAGCTGTTTTTT
cdr3_aa: CASHVGSANTGELFF

clone_size: few
v_call: TRBV28
d_call: TRBD1
j_call: TRBJ1-4
cdr3_nt: TGTGCCAGCACACCTGGGACAGGGAAAAATGAAAAACTGTTTTTT
cdr3_aa: CASTPGTGKNEKLFF

clone_size: many
v_call: TRBV3-1
d_call: -
j_call: TRBJ2-1
cdr3_nt: TGTGCCAGCAGCCCCTCCGGGACTTCAGGGCAGTTCTTC
cdr3_aa: CASSPSGTSGQFF

clone_size: -
v_call: TRBV27
d_call: -
j_call: TRBJ2-3
cdr3_nt: TGTGCCAGCAGTTTAAACCGAGCGGTTAGCACAGATACGCAGTATTTT
cdr3_aa: CASSLNRAVSTDTQYF

clone_size: many
v_call: TRBV2
d_call: -
j_call: TRBJ1-2
cdr3_nt: TGTGCCAGCTTAGGCGGCGGAGGAGGCTACACCTTC
cdr3_aa: CASLGGGGGYTF

clone_size: -
v_call: TRBV10-2
d_call: TRBD1
j_call: TRBJ2-1
cdr3_nt: TGCGCCAGCAGTGAGTTTCCCGGGACAGGGCTTTTCAATGAGCAGTTCTTC
cdr3_aa: CASSEFPGTGLFNEQFF

clone_size: many
v_call: TRBV30
d_call: -
j_call: TRBJ2-1
cdr3_nt: TGTGCCTGGGGGGGGAACTCCTACAATGAGCAGTTCTTC
cdr3_aa: CAWGGNSYNEQFF

clone_size: many
v_call: TRBV20-1
d_call: TRBD1
j_call: TRBJ2-5
cdr3_nt: TGCAGTGCCGTCACGGACAGGGCTGAGGAGACCCAGTACTTC
cdr3_aa: CSAVTDRAEETQYF

clone_size: many
v_call: TRBV2
d_call: -
j_call: TRBJ2-4
cdr3_nt: TGTGCCAGCAGTCGAACAACCGCGGGAAACATTCAGTACTTC
cdr3_aa: CASSRTTAGNIQYF

clone_size: -
v_call: TRBV20-1
d_call: -
j_call: TRBJ2-5
cdr3_nt: TGCAGTGCTATGTCCCCAAACCAAGAGACCCAGTACTTC
cdr3_aa: CSAMSPNQETQYF